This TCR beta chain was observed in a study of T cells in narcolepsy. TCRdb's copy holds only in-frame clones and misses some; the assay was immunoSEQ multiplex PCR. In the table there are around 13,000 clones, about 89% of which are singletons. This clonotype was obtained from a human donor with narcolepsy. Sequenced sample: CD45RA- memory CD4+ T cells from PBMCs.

CDR3 sequence reads: CASSDTKTGTFYTGELFF. In DNA, the CDR3 is TGCGCCAGCAGTGATACCAAGACAGGGACGTTCTACACCGGGGAGCTGTTTTTT. The chain carries TRBV10-1 and TRBJ2-2; TRBD1 matches at 7 bases. Germline lookup yields CDR1 WNHNN and CDR2 SYGVQD (reference sequence). The length of the CDR3 is 18 residues. After removal of 3 bases from V and 3 bases from J, the junction contained 13 bases not matched to a gene.